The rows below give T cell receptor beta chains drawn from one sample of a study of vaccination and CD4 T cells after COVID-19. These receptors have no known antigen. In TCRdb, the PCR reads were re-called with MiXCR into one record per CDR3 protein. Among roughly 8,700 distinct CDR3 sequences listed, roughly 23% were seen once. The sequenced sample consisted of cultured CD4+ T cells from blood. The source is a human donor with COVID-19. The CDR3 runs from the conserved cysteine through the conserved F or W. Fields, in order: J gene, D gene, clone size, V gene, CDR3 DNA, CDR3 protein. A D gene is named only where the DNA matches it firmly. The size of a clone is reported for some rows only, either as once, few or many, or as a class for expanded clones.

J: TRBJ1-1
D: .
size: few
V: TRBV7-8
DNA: TGTGCCAGCAGCCGTACTCGATTAGAGGCTTTCTTT
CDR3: CASSRTRLEAFF

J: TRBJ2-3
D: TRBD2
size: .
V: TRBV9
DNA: TGTGCCAGCAGCATGAGACTAGCGGGGGTAAATACGCAGTATTTT
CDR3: CASSMRLAGVNTQYF

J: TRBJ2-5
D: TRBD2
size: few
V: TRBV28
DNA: TGTGCCAGCAGTCTTGAAGGACTAGCCCTAGAGACCCAGTACTTC
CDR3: CASSLEGLALETQYF

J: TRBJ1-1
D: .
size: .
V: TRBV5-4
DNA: TGTGCCAGCAGCCCCCGGACTGTGAACACTGAAGCTTTCTTT
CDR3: CASSPRTVNTEAFF

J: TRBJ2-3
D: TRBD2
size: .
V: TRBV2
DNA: TGTGCCAGCGGGGGGGTCGGCACAGATACGCAGTATTTT
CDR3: CASGGVGTDTQYF

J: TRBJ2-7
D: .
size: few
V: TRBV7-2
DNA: TGTGCCAGCAGCTTAGCTTACAGCTCCTACGAGCAGTACTTC
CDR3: CASSLAYSSYEQYF

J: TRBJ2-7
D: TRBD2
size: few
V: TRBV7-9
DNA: TGTGCCAGCAGCACAACGACTAGCGGGGGCAGTCGGGAGCAGTACTTC
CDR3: CASSTTTSGGSREQYF

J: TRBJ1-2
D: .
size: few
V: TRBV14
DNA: TGTGCCAGCAGAACGACCCGACCGGGAACTAACTATGGCTACACCTTC
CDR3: CASRTTRPGTNYGYTF

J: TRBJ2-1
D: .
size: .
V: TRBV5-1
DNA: TGCGCCAGCGGGGACATCGCCTACAATGAGCAGTTCTTC
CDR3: CASGDIAYNEQFF

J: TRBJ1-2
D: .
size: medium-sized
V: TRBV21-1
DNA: TGTGCCTTGAATCCGAGGGACGGCTACACCTTC
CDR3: CALNPRDGYTF

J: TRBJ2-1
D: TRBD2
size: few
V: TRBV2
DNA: TGTGCCAGCAATCAGTGGACTAGCGCTAATGAGCAGTTCTTC
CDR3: CASNQWTSANEQFF

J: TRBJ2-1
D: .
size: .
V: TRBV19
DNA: TGTGCCAGTAGTTCTTGGAGACTAACCCTCTACAATGAGCAGTTCTTC
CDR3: CASSSWRLTLYNEQFF

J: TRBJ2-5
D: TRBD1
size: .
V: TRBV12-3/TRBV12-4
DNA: TGTGCCAGCAGTTCCGGTAGACAGGGGTTAGGAGAGACCCAGTACTTC
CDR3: CASSSGRQGLGETQYF

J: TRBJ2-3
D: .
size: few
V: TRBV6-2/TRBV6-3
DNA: TGTGCCAGCAGTTATAGCACGGGTACGCAGTATTTT
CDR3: CASSYSTGTQYF

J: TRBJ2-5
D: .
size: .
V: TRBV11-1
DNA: TGTGCCAGCAGCTTTAGGGCAGAGACCCAGTACTTC
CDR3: CASSFRAETQYF

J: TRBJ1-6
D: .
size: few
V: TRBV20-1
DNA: TGCAGTGCTAGAGAGGGCCGGCTCGACGGTAATTCACCCCTCCACTTT
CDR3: CSAREGRLDGNSPLHF